Shown below are 21 T cell receptor beta chains from a single sample sequenced in a study of immune evolution from preneoplasia to lung adenocarcinoma. The method was immunoSEQ multiplex PCR; TCRdb's version includes in-frame clones alone and lacks a portion of them. The sample consists of 35,000 or so clones, 74% of them appearing once. The sequenced material came from FFPE invasive lung adenocarcinoma tissue. The receptors stem from a person aged 60 to 70 with lung adenocarcinoma.

V usage is TRBV28 and J usage is TRBJ2-7, with D unresolved. V was shortened by 5 bases and J by 6 bases, with 14 bases between the two germline ends. CDR1 and CDR2 from the germline V gene are MDHEN and SYDVKM. The CDR3 is 13 residues long. This chain's CDR3 is CASSTDLTGEQYF. The DNA of the CDR3 is TGTGCCAGCAGTACCGATCTGACTGGCGAGCAGTACTTC.

The J gene is TRBJ2-7, the V gene TRBV2; no firm D call. CDR3 size: 14 residues. Germline V gene sequence: CDR1 SNHLY, CDR2 FYNNEI. With 3 bases removed from V and 0 bases from J, the gap between germline ends came to 9 bases. CDR3: CASSDGPDSYEQYF. The CDR3 nucleotides read TGTGCCAGCAGTGACGGGCCGGACTCCTACGAGCAGTACTTC.

The CDR3 nucleotides are TGTGCCAGCAGCGTGACGACAGGGATGGCGACACGAAACACCATATATTTT. This encodes CASSVTTGMATRNTIYF. V gene TRBV9 combines with J gene TRBJ1-3; 7 bases agree with TRBD1. The CDR3 is 17 residues long. With V trimmed by 2 bases and J by 5 bases, 13 bases remained unmatched. Germline CDR1 and CDR2: SGDLS and YYNGEE.

The genes are TRBV12-5 and TRBJ2-7, with TRBD1 matching 8 bases. Per the germline V gene, CDR1 is LGHNT and CDR2 is FRNRAP. The junction had 5 bases not matched to a gene; V was cut back by 3 bases and J by 4 bases. This CDR3 comprises 14 residues. CDR3 region: CASGFGQGRYEQYF. In nucleotides, the CDR3 is TGTGCTAGTGGTTTTGGACAGGGTCGGTACGAGCAGTACTTC.

The sample holds a few counts of this clone. The chain is built from TRBV5-1 and TRBJ2-3; 11 nucleotides agree with TRBD1. CDR3 length equals 16 residues. Germline values: CDR1 SGHRS, CDR2 YFSETQ. J gave up 8 bases and V 4 bases, and 12 bases lay outside the gene matches. The CDR3 spells CASSPSGQGATGTQYF. The DNA for the CDR3 is TGCGCCAGCAGCCCCTCCGGACAGGGGGCCACCGGTACGCAGTATTTT.

The CDR3 DNA is TGTGCCAGCAGTGAAGGGGGTCGGCGACGGTTCTTC. Amino acids: CASSEGGRRRFF. V is TRBV6-1 and J is TRBJ2-1; no reliable D call. The CDR3 loop spans 12 amino acids. Germline-derived CDR1 and CDR2 are MNHNS and SASEGT. The ends were cut back, 1 base at V and 15 bases at J, with 13 bases in the middle.

The chain links TRBV5-1 to TRBJ1-5; D gene unclear. Germline V gene sequence: CDR1 SGHRS, CDR2 YFSETQ. Trimming stripped 2 bases from V and 4 bases from J, with 7 bases between. The CDR3 is 13 amino acids. The CDR3 nucleotides are TGCGCCAGCAGCTTCAGTGGGAATCAGCCCCAGCATTTT. Translated, it gives CASSFSGNQPQHF.

The chain uses TRBV11-3 and TRBJ2-7; D not certain. Germline CDR1 is SGHNT and CDR2 is YENEEA. The CDR3 is 14 residues long. V was trimmed by 0 bases and J by 0 bases, leaving 6 bases between them. The CDR3 here is CASSLEHSSYEQYF. The DNA for the CDR3 is TGTGCCAGCAGCTTAGAGCATAGCTCCTACGAGCAGTACTTC.

J is TRBJ2-1 and V is TRBV4-1; D is unresolved. Looked up from germline, CDR1 is MGHRA and CDR2 is YSYEKL. Deletions cut 0 bases from V and 7 bases from J, with 13 bases between. This CDR3 has 15 residues. In DNA, the CDR3 is TGCGCCAGCAGCCAAGAGGATAACTACCTAAATGAGCAGTTCTTC. It yields the protein CASSQEDNYLNEQFF.

The chain employs TRBV6-6 and TRBJ2-3, with D possibly being TRBD1 or TRBD2 (5 bases each). The V gene's germline CDR1 is MNHNY and CDR2 SVGAGI (reference sequence). Between the trimmed V and J ends, which lost 0 bases and 1 base, there was a span of 8 bases. The CDR3 is 15 residues long. This CDR3 is CASSYSGARTDTQYF. The CDR3 nucleotides read TGTGCCAGCAGTTACTCCGGGGCACGCACAGATACGCAGTATTTT.

The gene calls are TRBV6-5 and TRBJ2-3, with D perhaps matching TRBD1 or TRBD2 (5 bases each). The V and J ends lost 0 bases and 1 base respectively, with 8 bases between them. From germline, CDR1 is MNHEY and CDR2 SVGAGI. The CDR3 covers 15 residues. The CDR3 bases are TGTGCCAGCAGTTACTCCGGGGCACGCACAGATACGCAGTATTTT. As protein: CASSYSGARTDTQYF.

This chain connects TRBV15 to TRBJ2-3; 9 bases match TRBD1. The length of the CDR3 is 14 residues. Germline assignment: CDR1 LNHNV and CDR2 YYDKDF (reference sequence). Trimming at V came to 1 base and at J to 4 bases, leaving 0 bases not matched to a gene. The DNA of the CDR3 is TGTGCCACCAGCAGAGGACAGGGGGCAGATACGCAGTATTTT. It is translated as CATSRGQGADTQYF.

The chain joins TRBV5-4 to TRBJ2-2, with TRBD2 matching 11 bases. After removal of 0 bases from V and 5 bases from J, the junction contained 9 bases not matched to a gene. This CDR3 contains 18 residues. Germline CDR1 reads SGHNT; CDR2 reads YYREEE (reference sequence). The CDR3 DNA sequence: TGTGCCAGCAGCTTGGTGAATAGCGGGAGGGCCGGGACCGGGGAGCTGTTTTTT. Its translation: CASSLVNSGRAGTGELFF.

The genes are TRBV19 and TRBJ2-4; D remains unclear. Germline V CDR1 and CDR2: LNHDA, SQIVND (reference sequence). The CDR3 runs 13 residues. V shed 6 bases and J shed 0 bases, with 6 bases lying between them. CDR3: CASRELAKNIQYF. DNA of the CDR3: TGTGCCAGTAGAGAACTAGCCAAAAACATTCAGTACTTC.

This clone has a single count. The V call is TRBV12-5, the J call TRBJ2-1, with 16 bases lining up with TRBD2. The junction had 20 bases not matched to a gene; V was cut back by 5 bases and J by 7 bases. The CDR3 is 21 amino acids. CDR1 is LGHNT and CDR2 is FRNRAP in the germline V gene. The CDR3 nucleotides read TGTGCTAGTGGTCAAGGGACATCGGGACTAGCGGGAGGGCCGGCCCCTAATGAGCAGTTCTTC. It encodes CASGQGTSGLAGGPAPNEQFF. The full variable domain, its missing parts supplied by reference TRBV12-5 and TRBJ2-1, is DARVTQTPRHKVTEMGQEVTMRCQPILGHNTVFWYRQTMMQGLELLAYFRNRAPLDDSGMPKDRFSAEMPDATLATLKIQPSEPRDSAVYFCASGQGTSGLAGGPAPNEQFFGPGTRLTVL.

This chain uses TRBV5-6 with TRBJ2-3; 8 nucleotides agree with TRBD2. Germline CDR1 SGHDT, CDR2 YYEEEE. CDR3 size: 16 residues. Trimming at V came to 3 bases and at J to 6 bases, leaving 12 bases not matched to a gene. The CDR3 is CASSSLRGAALDTQYF. In DNA, the CDR3 is TGTGCCAGCAGCTCCCTGCGGGGGGCCGCACTTGATACGCAGTATTTT.

The chain employs TRBV5-5 and TRBJ2-3; D perhaps matches TRBD2 (6 bases). V was cut by 0 bases and J by 1 base, with 6 bases left in between. CDR1 and CDR2 from the germline V gene are SGHKS and YYEKEE (reference sequence). The CDR3 loop spans 14 amino acids. The CDR3 nucleotides are TGTGCCAGCAGCTTGGGACTAGGCACAGATACGCAGTATTTT. Protein sequence: CASSLGLGTDTQYF.

The chain carries TRBV7-9 and TRBJ2-3, with D tentatively TRBD1 (5 bases). This CDR3 region has 14 residues. V was trimmed by 6 bases and J by 11 bases, leaving 21 bases between them. Per the germline V gene, CDR1 is SEHNR and CDR2 is FQNEAQ (reference sequence). The CDR3 loop is CASRGQGPRGGQYF. In nucleotides, the CDR3 is TGTGCCAGCAGGGGCCAGGGCCCCCGAGGTGGGCAGTATTTT.

The CDR3 protein is CASSVEGNRGNTIYF. CDR3 nucleotide sequence: TGTGCCAGCAGCGTAGAAGGGAACAGGGGAAACACCATATATTTT. V gene TRBV9 combines with J gene TRBJ1-3; maybe TRBD1 (5 bases). This CDR3 contains 15 residues. Germline V CDR1 and CDR2: SGDLS, YYNGEE. Trimming cost V 0 bases and J 4 bases, with 11 bases left between them. The full variable domain, in which reference TRBV9 and TRBJ1-3 provide the parts outside the CDR3, is DSGVTQTPKHLITATGQRVTLRCSPRSGDLSVYWYQQSLDQGLQFLIQYYNGEERAKGNILERFSAQQFPDLHSELNLSSLELGDSALYFCASSVEGNRGNTIYFGEGSWLTVV.

The J gene is TRBJ2-3, the V gene TRBV18; D is uncertain. The ends were cut back, 6 bases at V and 2 bases at J, with 9 bases in the middle. CDR3 size: 13 residues. The germline CDR1 and CDR2 sequences are KGHSH and LQKENI. The CDR3 loop reads CASSRQTTDTQYF. The CDR3 DNA reads TGTGCCAGCTCTCGTCAGACCACAGATACGCAGTATTTT.

The chain joins TRBV2 to TRBJ1-3, with unresolved D. Trimming took off 3 bases at V and 4 bases at J, with 10 bases between the two ends. Germline CDR1 and CDR2: SNHLY and FYNNEI. The CDR3 runs 14 residues. The CDR3 region has the DNA TGTGCCAGCAGTGACCGTGGACGAGGAAACACCATATATTTT. This gives the protein CASSDRGRGNTIYF.